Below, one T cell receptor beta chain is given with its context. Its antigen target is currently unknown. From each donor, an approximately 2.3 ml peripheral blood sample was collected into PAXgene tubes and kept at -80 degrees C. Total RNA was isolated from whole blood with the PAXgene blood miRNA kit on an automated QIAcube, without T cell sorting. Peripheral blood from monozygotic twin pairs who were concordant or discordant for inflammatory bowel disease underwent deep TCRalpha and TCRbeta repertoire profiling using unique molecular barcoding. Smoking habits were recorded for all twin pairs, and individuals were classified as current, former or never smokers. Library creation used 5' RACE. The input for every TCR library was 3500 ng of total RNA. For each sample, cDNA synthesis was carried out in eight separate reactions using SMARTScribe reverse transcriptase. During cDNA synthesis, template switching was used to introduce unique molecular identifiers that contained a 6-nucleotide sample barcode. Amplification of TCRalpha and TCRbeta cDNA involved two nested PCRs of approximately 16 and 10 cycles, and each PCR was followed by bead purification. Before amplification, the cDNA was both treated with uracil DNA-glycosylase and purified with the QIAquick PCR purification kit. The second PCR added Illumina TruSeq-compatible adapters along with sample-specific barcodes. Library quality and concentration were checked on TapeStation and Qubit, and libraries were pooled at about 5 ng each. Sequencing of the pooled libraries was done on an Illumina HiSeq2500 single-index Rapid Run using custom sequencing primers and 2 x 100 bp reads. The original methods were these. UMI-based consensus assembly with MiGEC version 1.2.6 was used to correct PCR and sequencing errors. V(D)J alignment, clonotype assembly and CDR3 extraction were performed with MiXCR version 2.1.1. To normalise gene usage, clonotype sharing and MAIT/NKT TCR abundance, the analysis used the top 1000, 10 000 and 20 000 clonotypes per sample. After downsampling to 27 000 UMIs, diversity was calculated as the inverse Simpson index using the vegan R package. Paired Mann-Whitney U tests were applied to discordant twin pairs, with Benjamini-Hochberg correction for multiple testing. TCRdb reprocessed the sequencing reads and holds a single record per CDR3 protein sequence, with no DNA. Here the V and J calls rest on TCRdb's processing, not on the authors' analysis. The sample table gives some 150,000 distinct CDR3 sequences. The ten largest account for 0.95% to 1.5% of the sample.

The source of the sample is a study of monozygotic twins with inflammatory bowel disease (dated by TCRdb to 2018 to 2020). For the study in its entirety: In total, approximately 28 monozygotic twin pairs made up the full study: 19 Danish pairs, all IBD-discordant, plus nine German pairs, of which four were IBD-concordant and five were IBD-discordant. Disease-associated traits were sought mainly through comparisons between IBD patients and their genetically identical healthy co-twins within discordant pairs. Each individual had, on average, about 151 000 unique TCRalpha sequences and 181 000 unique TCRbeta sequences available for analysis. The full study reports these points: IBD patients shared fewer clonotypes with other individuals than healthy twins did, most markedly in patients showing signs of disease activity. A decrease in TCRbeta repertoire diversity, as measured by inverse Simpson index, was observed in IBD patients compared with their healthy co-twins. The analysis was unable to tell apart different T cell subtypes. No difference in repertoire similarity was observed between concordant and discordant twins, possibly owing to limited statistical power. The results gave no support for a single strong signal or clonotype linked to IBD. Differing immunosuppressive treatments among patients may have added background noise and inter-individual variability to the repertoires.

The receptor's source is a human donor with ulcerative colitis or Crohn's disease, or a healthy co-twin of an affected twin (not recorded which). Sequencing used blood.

The CDR3 reads CSARDPLSGSLRETQYF. Recombination joined TRBV20-1 with TRBJ2-5; TCRdb's D gene call, TRBD2, goes unchecked for lack of DNA. The CDR3 covers 17 residues, taking in both the cysteine and the phenylalanine. The nucleotide record is missing. CDR1 and CDR2, looked up from the germline V gene (reference sequence), are DFQATT and SNEGSKA.